A selection of T cell receptor beta chains follows, all from one sample in a study of blood T cell repertoires in COVID-19. Here immunoSEQ multiplex PCR was the method, and the copy in TCRdb shows in-frame clones only, minus some. Here the sample spans about 220,000 clones, approximately 78% being singletons. Specimen: peripheral blood. These receptors were obtained from a woman older than 75 with COVID-19, enrolled during active disease. Both conserved end residues are part of each CDR3. A D gene is named only where the DNA matches it firmly. Size tells how often a clone was seen (once, few, many) or the class of an expanded clone, and some rows leave it out.

v_call	clone_size	d_call	j_call	cdr3_aa	cdr3_nt
TRBV5-1	-	TRBD1	TRBJ1-6	CASSHGTGVSSPLHF	TGCGCCAGCAGCCACGGGACAGGGGTTAGTTCACCCCTCCACTTT
TRBV5-1	few	TRBD1	TRBJ1-1	CASSLQGQGHTEAFF	TGCGCCAGCAGCTTACAAGGACAGGGACACACTGAAGCTTTCTTT
TRBV5-8	-	TRBD1	TRBJ1-3	CASSFDREYGNTIYF	TGTGCCAGCAGCTTTGACAGGGAGTATGGAAACACCATATATTTT
TRBV11-2	-	-	TRBJ2-5	CASSFGGQETQYF	TGTGCCAGCAGCTTCGGCGGCCAAGAGACCCAGTACTTC
TRBV3-1/TRBV3-2	-	-	TRBJ1-3	CASSQARSGNTIYF	TGTGCCAGCAGCCAAGCGCGCTCTGGAAACACCATATATTTT
TRBV7-9	-	-	TRBJ1-1	CASSLSRRGVGDPEAFF	TGTGCCAGCAGCTTATCACGGCGGGGAGTAGGGGACCCAGAAGCTTTCTTT
TRBV19	-	TRBD2	TRBJ2-1	CAISRTSGTYNEQFF	TGTGCCATTTCTCGGACTAGCGGGACTTACAATGAGCAGTTCTTC
TRBV6-5	once	-	TRBJ2-3	CASSYRDSRDTQYF	TGTGCCAGCAGTTACAGGGACTCCCGAGATACGCAGTATTTT
TRBV7-2	-	TRBD2	TRBJ2-1	CASSLVGTSGYNEQFF	TGTGCCAGCAGCTTAGTTGGGACTAGCGGCTACAATGAGCAGTTCTTC
TRBV6-5	-	-	TRBJ1-2	CASSYTSDKNYGYTF	TGTGCCAGCAGTTACACCTCGGACAAGAACTATGGCTACACCTTC
TRBV7-2	-	-	TRBJ1-3	CATGTGSGNTIYF	TGTGCGACGGGGACTGGATCTGGAAACACCATATATTTT
TRBV7-3	once	-	TRBJ1-2	CASSLSRTDYGYTF	TGTGCCAGCAGCTTAAGTCGGACAGACTATGGCTACACCTTC
TRBV7-8	-	-	TRBJ1-5	CASSSARSQGGSNQPQHF	TGTGCCAGCAGCTCGGCTCGATCACAGGGCGGTAGCAATCAGCCCCAGCATTTT
TRBV7-2	few	-	TRBJ2-3	CASSLVRVGPDTQYF	TGTGCCAGCAGCTTAGTCAGGGTAGGGCCAGATACGCAGTATTTT
TRBV27	-	TRBD1	TRBJ2-7	CASSVGTAPSGEQYF	TGTGCCAGCAGTGTCGGGACAGCCCCTTCAGGCGAGCAGTACTTC
TRBV5-5	-	-	TRBJ1-2	CASIPPGREYGYTF	TGTGCCAGCATTCCTCCGGGCAGGGAATATGGCTACACCTTC
TRBV6-2/TRBV6-3	-	-	TRBJ1-1	CASSQYTEAFF	TGTGCCAGCAGTCAATACACTGAAGCTTTCTTT
TRBV4-2	-	TRBD2	TRBJ2-3	CASSQEGLGTSGTDTQYF	TGTGCCAGCAGCCAAGAAGGTTTGGGGACTAGCGGGACAGATACGCAGTATTTT
TRBV10-3	-	-	TRBJ1-1	CAISGSYLNTEAFF	TGTGCCATCAGTGGGAGCTACCTGAACACTGAAGCTTTCTTT
TRBV5-1	-	-	TRBJ1-4	CASSLGGTNEKLFF	TGCGCCAGCAGCCTGGGGGGCACTAATGAAAAACTGTTTTTT
TRBV19	-	-	TRBJ1-1	CASREQNTEAFF	TGTGCCAGTAGGGAGCAGAACACTGAAGCTTTCTTT
TRBV5-4	-	-	TRBJ2-4	CASSPGDTPKAF	TGTGCCAGCAGCCCCGGGGACACTCCTAAGGCATTC
TRBV10-3	-	-	TRBJ2-7	CAISAREAGGGYEQYF	TGTGCCATCAGCGCCAGGGAAGCTGGGGGCGGGTACGAGCAGTACTTC
TRBV11-2	once	-	TRBJ2-3	CASSFRGGDTDTQYF	TGTGCCAGCAGCTTTCGAGGGGGGGATACAGATACGCAGTATTTT
TRBV5-8	-	-	TRBJ1-5	CASSLGLGGGSNQPQHF	TGTGCCAGCAGCTTGGGCCTTGGTGGCGGGAGCAATCAGCCCCAGCATTTT
TRBV9	-	TRBD2	TRBJ2-5	CARSLRGASGGGGETQYF	TGTGCCCGCAGCTTGCGCGGGGCTAGCGGGGGGGGCGGAGAGACCCAGTACTTC
TRBV7-3	-	-	TRBJ1-2	CASSSGQLVTF	TGTGCCAGCAGCTCAGGACAGTTGGTAACCTTC
TRBV9	-	-	TRBJ1-1	CASSSRLGANTEAFF	TGTGCCAGCAGCTCCAGACTGGGAGCGAACACTGAAGCTTTCTTT
TRBV28	-	-	TRBJ1-4	CASRWGGFREKLFF	TGTGCCAGCAGATGGGGGGGTTTTAGGGAAAAACTGTTTTTT
TRBV19	once	-	TRBJ1-1	CASSIRLNTEAFF	TGTGCCAGTAGTATACGGTTGAACACTGAAGCTTTCTTT
TRBV28	-	TRBD1	TRBJ1-1	CAGSFWTGANTEAFF	TGTGCCGGCAGTTTCTGGACAGGGGCGAACACTGAAGCTTTCTTT
TRBV19	-	TRBD1	TRBJ2-2	CASSSRQGRTGELFF	TGTGCCAGTAGTTCCCGACAGGGAAGAACCGGGGAGCTGTTTTTT
TRBV29-1	-	TRBD1	TRBJ2-1	CSVEARDREIF	TGCAGCGTTGAGGCGCGGGACAGGGAAATCTTC
TRBV27	once	TRBD1	TRBJ2-3	CASSRLATGVGPDTQYF	TGTGCCAGCTCCCGGCTCGCGACAGGGGTGGGACCAGATACGCAGTATTTT
TRBV4-2	-	TRBD2	TRBJ2-5	CASSQEPGLAKVETQYF	TGTGCCAGCAGCCAAGAGCCGGGACTAGCGAAAGTGGAGACCCAGTACTTC
TRBV6-5	few	-	TRBJ1-2	CASSAPTGQTHGYTF	TGTGCCAGCAGCGCACCGACAGGCCAAACCCATGGCTACACCTTC
TRBV6-2/TRBV6-3	-	TRBD1	TRBJ2-1	CASSYLGQGDEQFF	TGTGCCAGCAGTTATCTCGGACAGGGCGATGAGCAGTTCTTC
TRBV7-9	-	TRBD1	TRBJ1-4	CASSFTGGREKLFF	TGTGCCAGCAGCTTCACAGGGGGCCGTGAAAAACTGTTTTTT
TRBV30	-	-	TRBJ1-4	CAWSVRGGREKLFF	TGTGCCTGGAGTGTGAGAGGCGGGCGGGAAAAACTGTTTTTT
TRBV19	-	TRBD2	TRBJ2-2	CASTRGGKGTGELFF	TGTGCCAGTACCCGGGGGGGCAAGGGCACCGGGGAGCTGTTTTTT
TRBV19	once	TRBD1	TRBJ1-5	CASTTRGQSNQPQHF	TGTGCCAGTACCACGAGGGGGCAGAGCAATCAGCCCCAGCATTTT
TRBV4-1	-	-	TRBJ1-5	CASSQDPSEANNQPQHF	TGCGCCAGCAGCCAAGACCCCTCGGAGGCGAACAATCAGCCCCAGCATTTT
TRBV18	few	-	TRBJ2-7	CASSPPFSSYEQYF	TGTGCCAGCTCACCACCGTTCAGCTCCTACGAGCAGTACTTC
TRBV5-4	-	-	TRBJ2-2	CATSGPNTGELFF	TGTGCCACCTCAGGGCCCAACACCGGGGAGCTGTTTTTT
TRBV5-4	-	TRBD1	TRBJ1-4	CASSLRGQFNEKLFF	TGTGCCAGCAGTCTACGGGGACAGTTTAATGAAAAACTGTTTTTT
TRBV12-3/TRBV12-4	-	-	TRBJ2-7	CASSPRVAEQYF	TGTGCCAGCAGTCCACGGGTTGCGGAGCAGTACTTC
TRBV6-2/TRBV6-3	-	TRBD2	TRBJ2-5	CASSLLLADHYQETQYF	TGTGCCAGCAGCCTCCTACTAGCGGATCATTACCAAGAGACCCAGTACTTC
TRBV5-1	-	TRBD1	TRBJ1-6	CASSPGQGNSPLHF	TGCGCCAGCAGCCCAGGACAGGGGAATTCACCCCTCCACTTT
TRBV2	-	-	TRBJ2-6	CASSTGSYGANVLTF	TGTGCCAGCAGTACAGGGTCCTATGGGGCCAACGTCCTGACTTTC
TRBV28	-	-	TRBJ2-1	CASSLDSYNEQFF	TGTGCCAGCAGTTTGGACAGCTACAATGAGCAGTTCTTC